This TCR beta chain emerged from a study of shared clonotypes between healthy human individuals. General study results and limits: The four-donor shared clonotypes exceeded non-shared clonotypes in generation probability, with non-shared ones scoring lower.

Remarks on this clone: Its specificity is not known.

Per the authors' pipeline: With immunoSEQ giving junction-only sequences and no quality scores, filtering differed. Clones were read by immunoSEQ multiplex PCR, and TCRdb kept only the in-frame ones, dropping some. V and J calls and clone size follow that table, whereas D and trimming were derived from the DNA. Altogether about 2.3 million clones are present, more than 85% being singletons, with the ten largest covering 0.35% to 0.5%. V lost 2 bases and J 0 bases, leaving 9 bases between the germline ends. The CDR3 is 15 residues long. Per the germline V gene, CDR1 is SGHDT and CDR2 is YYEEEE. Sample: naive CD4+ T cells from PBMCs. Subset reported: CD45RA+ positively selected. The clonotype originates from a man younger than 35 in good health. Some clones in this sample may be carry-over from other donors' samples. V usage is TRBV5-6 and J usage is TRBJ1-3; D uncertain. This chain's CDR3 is CASSLGSNSGNTIYF. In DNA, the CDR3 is TGTGCCAGCAGCTTAGGATCGAACTCTGGAAACACCATATATTTT.